One T cell receptor (beta chain) is described in this entry. Its antigen is unidentified. The junction and the germline gene differ at one end; a read error may be behind it. The entry originates in a study of blood T cells in healthy people across ages. A sample-barcoded 5' primer and a J-beta primer mix were used in a second PCR of roughly 7 to 12 cycles. TCRdb analysed the 5' RACE reads with MiXCR anew, one entry per CDR3 protein. The top ten clones hold 15% to 20% of a sample with 800,000 or so distinct CDR3 sequences, about half of them seen once. Broader study findings: Donor CMV infection status was unknown, possibly confounding age-related changes in expanded clonotypes.

Germline lookup yields CDR1 MNHEY and CDR2 SMNVEV (reference sequence). CDR3 size: 15 residues. Sequenced sample: blood. The clonotype was recovered from a man at least 80 years old in good health. The J gene is TRBJ2-4, the V gene TRBV27; TRBD2 aligns across 9 bases. The J call may be faulty, since TRBJ2-7 better matches the DNA end. Written as DNA, the CDR3 is TGCGCCGGCAGAGACGCCGCTAGCGGGAACTACGAGCAGTACTTC. Translating gives CAGRDAASGNYEQYF.